These T cell receptor beta chains were read from a single sample in a study of CD8+CD57+ T cells in acquired aplastic anemia. TCRdb ran MiXCR on the reads and lists one entry per CDR3 protein. The sample has tens of thousands of distinct CDR3 sequences, around 67% seen once. The sequenced sample consisted of sorted CD4+, CD8+, or CD8+CD57+ T cells (not recorded which) from PBMCs. These receptor sequences come from a human donor in good health, serving as a control. Each CDR3 is given with its conserved first and last residue. The order of the fields is CDR3 protein, CDR3 DNA, D gene, V gene, clone size, J gene. D genes are given only for firm matches. Where a row states a size, it is once, few, many or the class of an expanded clone; other rows omit it.

cdr3_aa: CASSLVMGNTIYF
cdr3_nt: TGTGCCAGCAGCTTAGTTATGGGAAACACCATATATTTT
d_call: -
v_call: TRBV7-9
clone_size: -
j_call: TRBJ1-3

cdr3_aa: CASRPNLADTQYF
cdr3_nt: TGTGCCAGCAGACCAAACCTTGCGGATACGCAGTATTTT
d_call: -
v_call: TRBV7-9
clone_size: -
j_call: TRBJ2-3

cdr3_aa: CASSLEQQKASYNEQFF
cdr3_nt: TGTGCCAGCAGCTTAGAGCAACAAAAGGCGTCCTACAATGAGCAGTTCTTC
d_call: -
v_call: TRBV11-2
clone_size: many
j_call: TRBJ2-1

cdr3_aa: CASSTTRETQYF
cdr3_nt: TGTGCCAGCAGCACCACCAGGGAGACCCAGTACTTC
d_call: -
v_call: TRBV7-9
clone_size: -
j_call: TRBJ2-5

cdr3_aa: CAGESGGSRQETQYF
cdr3_nt: TGTGCCGGAGAGAGCGGGGGCTCACGACAAGAGACCCAGTACTTC
d_call: TRBD2
v_call: TRBV2
clone_size: -
j_call: TRBJ2-5

cdr3_aa: CASSETAYEQYF
cdr3_nt: TGTGCCAGTAGCGAGACAGCCTACGAGCAGTACTTC
d_call: -
v_call: TRBV19
clone_size: once
j_call: TRBJ2-7

cdr3_aa: CASSLGGGTTYEQYF
cdr3_nt: TGTGCCAGCAGCTTAGGGGGCGGGACAACCTACGAGCAGTACTTC
d_call: -
v_call: TRBV11-2
clone_size: -
j_call: TRBJ2-7

cdr3_aa: CASSSTSGVISYNEQFF
cdr3_nt: TGTGCCAGCAGTTCGACTAGCGGGGTTATCTCCTACAATGAGCAGTTCTTC
d_call: TRBD2
v_call: TRBV12-3/TRBV12-4
clone_size: many
j_call: TRBJ2-1

cdr3_aa: CATSRDGDRDTEAFF
cdr3_nt: TGTGCCACCAGCAGAGACGGGGACAGAGACACTGAAGCTTTCTTT
d_call: TRBD1
v_call: TRBV15
clone_size: -
j_call: TRBJ1-1

cdr3_aa: CASIKDRSGNSPLHF
cdr3_nt: TGTGCCAGCATAAAAGACAGGTCTGGGAATTCACCCCTCCACTTT
d_call: -
v_call: TRBV6-1
clone_size: -
j_call: TRBJ1-6

cdr3_aa: CASSQGRTGGSPLHF
cdr3_nt: TGCGCCAGCAGCCAAGGAAGGACAGGGGGCTCACCCCTCCACTTT
d_call: TRBD1
v_call: TRBV4-3
clone_size: -
j_call: TRBJ1-6

cdr3_aa: CASSFTGGEYGYTF
cdr3_nt: TGTGCCAGCAGCTTCACAGGGGGTGAATATGGCTACACCTTC
d_call: TRBD1
v_call: TRBV7-7
clone_size: once
j_call: TRBJ1-2

cdr3_aa: CATSDSQGTNYGYTF
cdr3_nt: TGTGCCACCAGTGATTCACAGGGCACTAACTATGGCTACACCTTC
d_call: -
v_call: TRBV24-1
clone_size: -
j_call: TRBJ1-2

cdr3_aa: CASSPPRANTEAFF
cdr3_nt: TGTGCCAGCAGCCCCCCGAGGGCGAACACTGAAGCTTTCTTT
d_call: -
v_call: TRBV3-1
clone_size: -
j_call: TRBJ1-1

cdr3_aa: CATLSSHLNTEAFF
cdr3_nt: TGTGCCACCCTTTCCAGCCACTTAAACACTGAAGCTTTCTTT
d_call: -
v_call: TRBV15
clone_size: -
j_call: TRBJ1-1

cdr3_aa: CASSEDRGDEKLFF
cdr3_nt: TGTGCCAGCAGCGAGGACAGGGGTGATGAAAAACTGTTTTTT
d_call: TRBD1
v_call: TRBV7-6
clone_size: -
j_call: TRBJ1-4

cdr3_aa: CATTLRDVNTEAFF
cdr3_nt: TGTGCCACCACTCTAAGGGATGTGAACACTGAAGCTTTCTTT
d_call: -
v_call: TRBV15
clone_size: -
j_call: TRBJ1-1

cdr3_aa: CASRLAGGLRGTDTQYF
cdr3_nt: TGTGCCAGCCGATTAGCGGGGGGGCTTCGGGGCACAGATACGCAGTATTTT
d_call: TRBD2
v_call: TRBV28
clone_size: many
j_call: TRBJ2-3

cdr3_aa: CASSYYTGNSPLHF
cdr3_nt: TGTGCCAGCAGTTACTACACGGGTAATTCACCCCTCCACTTT
d_call: -
v_call: TRBV6-5
clone_size: -
j_call: TRBJ1-6

cdr3_aa: CASSDGTVVFDYTF
cdr3_nt: TGTGCCAGCAGTGACGGGACCGTCGTTTTTGACTACACCTTC
d_call: -
v_call: TRBV6-2/TRBV6-3
clone_size: -
j_call: TRBJ1-2

cdr3_aa: CASSTTGSSYEQYF
cdr3_nt: TGTGCCAGCAGTACCACCGGAAGCTCCTACGAGCAGTACTTC
d_call: -
v_call: TRBV6-1
clone_size: few
j_call: TRBJ2-7

cdr3_aa: CASSFSRGNTEAFF
cdr3_nt: TGTGCCAGCAGCTTCTCCAGGGGGAACACTGAAGCTTTCTTT
d_call: -
v_call: TRBV5-6
clone_size: many
j_call: TRBJ1-1

cdr3_aa: CSARDLFKTWTENTEAFF
cdr3_nt: TGCAGTGCTAGAGATCTTTTCAAGACCTGGACAGAGAACACTGAAGCTTTCTTT
d_call: -
v_call: TRBV20-1
clone_size: -
j_call: TRBJ1-1

cdr3_aa: CAISDFYGTGYEQYF
cdr3_nt: TGTGCCATCAGTGATTTCTATGGGACAGGCTACGAGCAGTACTTC
d_call: TRBD1
v_call: TRBV10-3
clone_size: -
j_call: TRBJ2-7

cdr3_aa: CASSLGQGNSPYGYTF
cdr3_nt: TGTGCCAGCAGCTTAGGGCAGGGGAACTCGCCATATGGCTACACCTTC
d_call: -
v_call: TRBV11-1
clone_size: -
j_call: TRBJ1-2

cdr3_aa: CASSRIGPQETQYF
cdr3_nt: TGTGCCAGCAGCCGGATCGGTCCCCAAGAGACCCAGTACTTC
d_call: -
v_call: TRBV13
clone_size: once
j_call: TRBJ2-5

cdr3_aa: CASSGAGGQGDTQYF
cdr3_nt: TGTGCCAGCAGCGGAGCGGGGGGGCAGGGAGATACGCAGTATTTT
d_call: TRBD2
v_call: TRBV7-3
clone_size: -
j_call: TRBJ2-3

cdr3_aa: CASSDRDSGGYTF
cdr3_nt: TGTGCCAGCAGCGATCGGGACAGTGGTGGCTACACCTTC
d_call: TRBD1
v_call: TRBV7-9
clone_size: medium-sized
j_call: TRBJ1-2

cdr3_aa: CASDPGAVGTEAFF
cdr3_nt: TGTGCCAGCGATCCAGGGGCTGTAGGGACTGAAGCTTTCTTT
d_call: -
v_call: TRBV10-3
clone_size: -
j_call: TRBJ1-1

cdr3_aa: CASSQGRAYEQYF
cdr3_nt: TGCGCCAGCAGCCAAGGCAGAGCCTACGAGCAGTACTTC
d_call: -
v_call: TRBV4-1
clone_size: -
j_call: TRBJ2-7

cdr3_aa: CASSIGGYEQYF
cdr3_nt: TGTGCCAGTAGTATAGGGGGGTACGAGCAGTACTTC
d_call: -
v_call: TRBV19
clone_size: -
j_call: TRBJ2-7

cdr3_aa: CASSPRGDRVIDTQYF
cdr3_nt: TGTGCCAGCAGCCCCCGAGGGGACAGGGTTATAGATACGCAGTATTTT
d_call: TRBD1
v_call: TRBV25-1
clone_size: medium-sized
j_call: TRBJ2-3

cdr3_aa: CASSLSMAGTEQYF
cdr3_nt: TGTGCCAGCAGTTTATCGATGGCAGGGACCGAGCAGTACTTC
d_call: -
v_call: TRBV27
clone_size: many
j_call: TRBJ2-7

cdr3_aa: CASSSGNTYEQYF
cdr3_nt: TGTGCCAGCAGCTCCGGCAACACCTACGAGCAGTACTTC
d_call: -
v_call: TRBV7-3
clone_size: -
j_call: TRBJ2-7

cdr3_aa: CSDQTAQETQYF
cdr3_nt: TGCAGCGACCAGACAGCTCAAGAGACCCAGTACTTC
d_call: -
v_call: TRBV29-1
clone_size: -
j_call: TRBJ2-5

cdr3_aa: CATSNEQGGSYEQYF
cdr3_nt: TGTGCCACCAGCAACGAACAGGGAGGTTCCTACGAGCAGTACTTC
d_call: -
v_call: TRBV15
clone_size: few
j_call: TRBJ2-7

cdr3_aa: CASSETEAMEQYF
cdr3_nt: TGTGCCAGTAGTGAAACCGAAGCAATGGAGCAGTACTTC
d_call: -
v_call: TRBV19
clone_size: -
j_call: TRBJ2-7

cdr3_aa: CASSLAKNEQYF
cdr3_nt: TGTGCCAGCAGCTTAGCGAAAAACGAGCAGTACTTC
d_call: -
v_call: TRBV7-9
clone_size: few
j_call: TRBJ2-7

cdr3_aa: CATTGASYNEQFF
cdr3_nt: TGTGCCACCACCGGGGCTTCTTACAATGAGCAGTTCTTC
d_call: -
v_call: TRBV24-1
clone_size: -
j_call: TRBJ2-1

cdr3_aa: CSARTPGVYGNQPQHF
cdr3_nt: TGCAGTGCTAGGACCCCGGGAGTATATGGCAATCAGCCCCAGCACTTT
d_call: -
v_call: TRBV20-1
clone_size: -
j_call: TRBJ1-5

cdr3_aa: CASSFGGTYEQYF
cdr3_nt: TGTGCCAGCAGTTTTGGGGGAACCTACGAGCAGTACTTC
d_call: -
v_call: TRBV7-9
clone_size: -
j_call: TRBJ2-7

cdr3_aa: CASSRIRGSEQYF
cdr3_nt: TGCGCCAGCAGCCGAATTCGGGGTAGCGAGCAGTACTTC
d_call: -
v_call: TRBV5-1
clone_size: -
j_call: TRBJ2-7